The 5 T cell receptor beta chains reported below all come from one sample, sequenced in a study of cytomegalovirus exposure and HLA in healthy donors. Use of 60 Vbeta and 13 Jbeta primers characterized the PCR. Only in-frame clones appear in the TCRdb table, and some are missing; sequencing was by immunoSEQ multiplex PCR. The repertoire holds approximately 80,000 clones, with roughly 75% as singletons. Sequenced material: PBMCs. Receptor source: a man between 60 and 75 years old in good health and CMV-seronegative.

The chain has TRBV29-1 and TRBJ2-3; 9 nucleotides align to TRBD2. Germline loops: CDR1 SQVTM, CDR2 ANQGSEA. With V trimmed by 7 bases and J by 2 bases, 10 bases remained unmatched. CDR3 length: 15 residues. CDR3 loop: CSARAGGPSTDTQYF. CDR3 DNA: TGCAGCGCACGAGCGGGGGGTCCTTCCACAGATACGCAGTATTTT.

The gene calls are TRBV11-2 and TRBJ2-3; possibly TRBD2 for D (6 bases). CDR3 size: 15 residues. The V gene's germline CDR1 is SGHAT and CDR2 FQNNGV. V gave up 5 bases and J gave up 0 bases, with 12 bases separating them. The CDR3 DNA reads as TGTGCCAGCAGCCCCACACGGGGGAGCACAGATACGCAGTATTTT. It encodes CASSPTRGSTDTQYF.

This clone was observed once. The missing conserved phenylalanine or tryptophan at the end of this CDR3 makes a read error likely. The limits of the CDR3 on the DNA are not certain, so only TCRdb's listed CDR3 is given. The chain uses TRBV1 and TRBJ2-3; TRBD2, the table's D call, was not compared with the DNA. TRBV1 is classified as a pseudogene. Inclusive of both ends, the CDR3 amounts to 11 amino acids. The CDR3 region is CTSSQENRGGT.

This clone was observed once. This rearrangement joins TRBV19 to TRBJ1-2; D is ambiguous. Germline CDR1 is LNHDA and CDR2 is SQIVND (reference sequence). The CDR3 has 14 residues. The CDR3 bases are TGTGTCACGAAAGCCCGGGAGTCTAACTATGGCTACACCTTC. Its translation: CVTKARESNYGYTF.

V gene TRBV18 combines with J gene TRBJ2-3; the D gene is possibly TRBD1 (7 bases). Germline lookup yields CDR1 KGHSH and CDR2 LQKENI. The V and J ends lost 1 base and 7 bases respectively, with 15 bases between them. The CDR3 sequence is 15 residues long. The DNA for the CDR3 is TGTGCCAGCTCACCACTGGAGGGGGCCATTCATACGCAGTATTTT. Its translation: CASSPLEGAIHTQYF.